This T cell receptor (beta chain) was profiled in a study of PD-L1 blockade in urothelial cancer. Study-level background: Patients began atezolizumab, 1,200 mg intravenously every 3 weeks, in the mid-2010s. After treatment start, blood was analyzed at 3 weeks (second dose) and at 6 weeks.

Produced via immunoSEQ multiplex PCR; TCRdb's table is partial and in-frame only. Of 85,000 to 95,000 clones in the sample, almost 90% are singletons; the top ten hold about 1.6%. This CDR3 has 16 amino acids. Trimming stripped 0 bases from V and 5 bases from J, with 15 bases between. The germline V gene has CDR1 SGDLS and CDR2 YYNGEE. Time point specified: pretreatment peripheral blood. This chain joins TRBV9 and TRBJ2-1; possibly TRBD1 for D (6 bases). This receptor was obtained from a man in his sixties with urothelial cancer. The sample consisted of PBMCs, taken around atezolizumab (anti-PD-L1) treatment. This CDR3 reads CASSVGGRGADNEQFF. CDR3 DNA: TGTGCCAGCAGCGTAGGGGGCAGGGGAGCGGACAATGAGCAGTTCTTC. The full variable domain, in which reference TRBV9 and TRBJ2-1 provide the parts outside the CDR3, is DSGVTQTPKHLITATGQRVTLRCSPRSGDLSVYWYQQSLDQGLQFLIQYYNGEERAKGNILERFSAQQFPDLHSELNLSSLELGDSALYFCASSVGGRGADNEQFFGPGTRLTVL.